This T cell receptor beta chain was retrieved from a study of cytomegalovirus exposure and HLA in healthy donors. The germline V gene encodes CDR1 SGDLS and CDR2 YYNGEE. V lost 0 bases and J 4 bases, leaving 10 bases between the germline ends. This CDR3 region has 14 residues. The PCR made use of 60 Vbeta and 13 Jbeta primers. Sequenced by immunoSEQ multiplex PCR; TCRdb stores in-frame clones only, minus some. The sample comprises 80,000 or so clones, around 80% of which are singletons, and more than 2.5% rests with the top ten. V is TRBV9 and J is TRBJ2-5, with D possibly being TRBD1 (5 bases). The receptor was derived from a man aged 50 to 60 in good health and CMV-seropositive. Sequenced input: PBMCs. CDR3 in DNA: TGTGCCAGCAGCGTAGGGCAGGGTGTAGAGACCCAGTACTTC. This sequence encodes CASSVGQGVETQYF.